Below, 18 T cell receptor beta chains from the same sample are listed, as sequenced in a study of a mutant IDH1 vaccine in newly diagnosed glioma. The antigens of these receptors remain unknown. The time point is: week 5, during vaccination. Topical imiquimod was applied with each vaccine dose, which held 300 ug of mutant IDH1 20-mer peptide. The data were produced by immunoSEQ multiplex PCR, yet TCRdb's version contains in-frame clones alone and is incomplete. This sample has over 45,000 clones, with over 70% found just once. The source was PBMCs, collected from a glioma patient whose treatment included an IDH1 peptide vaccine. The receptors derive from a man aged 30 to 39 with glioma.

J is TRBJ1-6 and V is TRBV19, with D uncertain. Trimming removed 3 bases at V and 3 bases at J, with 9 bases between. Per the germline V gene, CDR1 is LNHDA and CDR2 is SQIVND (reference sequence). The CDR3 sequence is 15 residues long. In DNA form, the CDR3 reads TGTGCCAGTAGTATGGGGAGCTTCTATAATTCACCCCTCCACTTT. Its translation: CASSMGSFYNSPLHF.

DNA of the CDR3: TGCGCCAGCAGCCAAGCCGGGACAGGCCACTACGAGCAGTACTTC. Its protein is CASSQAGTGHYEQYF. The V gene is TRBV4-1, the J gene TRBJ2-7; 8 bases fit TRBD1. This CDR3 contains 15 residues. V shed 1 base and J 3 bases; nucleotides not matched to a gene: 5. Germline CDR1 is MGHRA and CDR2 is YSYEKL.

V gene TRBV7-9 combines with J gene TRBJ2-7, with 12 bases identical to TRBD1. Losses at the gene ends were 2 bases for V and 5 bases for J; bases not matched to a gene: 7. The CDR3 runs 16 residues. Germline CDR1 is SEHNR and CDR2 is FQNEAQ (reference sequence). CDR3 sequence (DNA): TGTGCCAGCAGCTTATATTATGGGACAGGGGGCGACGAGCAGTACTTC. It is translated as CASSLYYGTGGDEQYF.

CDR3 nucleotide sequence: TGTGCCAGCCGGGACAGTGGGAACGAGCAGTACTTC. Translated, it gives CASRDSGNEQYF. J is TRBJ2-7 and V is TRBV30; the match to TRBD1 covers 7 bases. The CDR3 spans 12 residues. The J segment lost 5 bases and the V segment lost 8 bases, leaving 9 bases of the junction unmatched. The V gene's germline CDR1 is GTSNPN and CDR2 SVGIG (reference sequence).

The genes are TRBV27 and TRBJ2-6; a weak D match, TRBD1 (5 bases). Trimming stripped 4 bases from V and 0 bases from J, with 7 bases between. CDR1 and CDR2 (germline): MNHEY, SMNVEV (reference sequence). This CDR3 contains 15 residues. CDR3 in DNA: TGTGCCAGCAGTTATACAGGCTCTGGGGCCAACGTCCTGACTTTC. This translates into CASSYTGSGANVLTF.

This clone was observed a few times. V gene TRBV20-1 combines with J gene TRBJ1-1; D gene uncertain. Germline V CDR1 and CDR2: DFQATT, SNEGSKA (reference sequence). V was clipped by 3 bases and J by 3 bases, with 5 bases between them. The CDR3 is 11 residues long. CDR3: CSASPYTEAFF. The CDR3, as DNA: TGCAGTGCTAGCCCTTACACTGAAGCTTTCTTT.

This clone has a handful of counts. The chain recombines TRBV19 with TRBJ2-2; TRBD1 aligns across 9 bases. J lost 6 bases, V lost 3 bases, and 11 bases had no gene match. CDR1 is LNHDA and CDR2 is SQIVND in the germline V gene (reference sequence). There are 17 residues in the CDR3. The DNA for the CDR3 is TGTGCCAGTAGTATTTACGGGACAGGGATACGGGCCGGGGAGCTGTTTTTT. Translating gives CASSIYGTGIRAGELFF.

This chain connects TRBV28 to TRBJ1-1, with D possibly being TRBD1 (6 bases). Germline CDR1 is MDHEN and CDR2 is SYDVKM. The CDR3 runs to 14 residues. Trimming removed 4 bases from V and 0 bases from J, with 9 bases in between. The CDR3 reads CASSWYRVNTEAFF. CDR3 coding DNA: TGTGCCAGCAGTTGGTACAGGGTGAACACTGAAGCTTTCTTT. The full variable domain, with the rest looked up from reference TRBV28 and TRBJ1-1, is DVKVTQSSRYLVKRTGEKVFLECVQDMDHENMFWYRQDPGLGLRLIYFSYDVKMKEKGDIPEGYSVSREKKERFSLILESASTNQTSMYLCASSWYRVNTEAFFGQGTRLTVV.

The V call is TRBV13, the J call TRBJ2-1; tentatively, D is TRBD2 (6 bases). V shed 1 base and J shed 16 bases, with 14 bases lying between them. Germline CDR1 reads PRHDT; CDR2 reads FYEKMQ (reference sequence). CDR3 length equals 12 residues. CDR3 nucleotides: TGTGCCAGCAGCTTAGTGGGACTCGGAGTTTTCTTC. Its translation: CASSLVGLGVFF.

V is TRBV18 and J is TRBJ2-5; 10 bases match TRBD1. The germline V gene has CDR1 KGHSH and CDR2 LQKENI. The trim removed 3 bases at V and 1 base at J, leaving 5 bases unmatched. The CDR3 contains 16 residues. CDR3 sequence reads: CASSPFWDRGQETQYF. CDR3 DNA: TGTGCCAGCTCACCTTTTTGGGACAGGGGCCAAGAGACCCAGTACTTC.

The chain recombines TRBV6-5 with TRBJ2-1; D gene uncertain. The germline V gene encodes CDR1 MNHEY and CDR2 SVGAGI. The CDR3 consists of 13 residues. Trimming took off 0 bases at V and 6 bases at J, with 6 bases between the two ends. The CDR3, as DNA: TGTGCCAGCAGTTACTCGGGGTCCAATGAGCAGTTCTTC. Its protein is CASSYSGSNEQFF.

V usage is TRBV6-1 and J usage is TRBJ1-6, with D possibly being TRBD1 (5 bases). CDR3 size: 14 residues. The germline V gene encodes CDR1 MNHNS and CDR2 SASEGT. Trimming shortened V by 3 bases and J by 6 bases, and 9 bases separated the two germline ends. CDR3 nucleotide sequence: TGTGCCAGCAGTGAGTTTGGGGGTAATTCACCCCTCCACTTT. Protein product: CASSEFGGNSPLHF.

The chain carries TRBV19 and TRBJ1-2, with D tentatively TRBD1 (6 bases). This CDR3 contains 15 residues. Germline V gene data show CDR1 as LNHDA and CDR2 as SQIVND (reference sequence). V dropped 5 bases and J dropped 6 bases, with 19 bases sitting between them. The CDR3 DNA follows: TGTGCCAGTAGTCAAACGGGACAAGTCTCCGATGGCTACACCTTC. It translates to CASSQTGQVSDGYTF.

The J gene is TRBJ1-1, the V gene TRBV2, with TRBD1 matching over 10 bases. The V segment lost 5 bases and the J segment 0 bases; nucleotides outside the gene matches: 6. Germline loops: CDR1 SNHLY, CDR2 FYNNEI. The CDR3 length is 16 residues. The DNA of the CDR3 is TGTGCCAGCAGTAGGGACAGGGGTCGCATGAACACTGAAGCTTTCTTT. This gives the protein CASSRDRGRMNTEAFF.

In this sample, this clone turned up a few times. The chain combines TRBV19 with TRBJ1-1, with D maybe TRBD1 (6 bases). Germline V gene lookup returns CDR1 LNHDA and CDR2 SQIVND (reference sequence). This CDR3 is 15 amino acids long. Trimming left V 3 bases short and J 5 bases short, with 16 bases between. This CDR3 reads CASSITAQGWTEAFF. CDR3 DNA sequence: TGTGCCAGTAGTATCACAGCACAGGGATGGACTGAAGCTTTCTTT.

The V and J genes are TRBV28 and TRBJ1-2; TRBD1 matches at 7 bases. The germline V gene has CDR1 MDHEN and CDR2 SYDVKM. V was clipped by 1 base and J by 4 bases; unmatched bases: 12. The CDR3 has 17 amino acids. CDR3 coding DNA: TGTGCCAGCAGTTTATCGTTGAACAGGGGTCTCCGCTATGGCTACACCTTC. Protein sequence: CASSLSLNRGLRYGYTF.

V and J are TRBV7-9 and TRBJ1-3; perhaps TRBD1 as D (6 bases). The CDR3 has 18 residues. Germline values: CDR1 SEHNR, CDR2 FQNEAQ (reference sequence). Between the trimmed V and J ends, which lost 4 bases and 3 bases, there was a span of 22 bases. CDR3: CASSSPGVGGAYGNTIYF. In DNA, the CDR3 is TGTGCCAGCAGCTCTCCGGGCGTTGGGGGGGCTTATGGAAACACCATATATTTT. The full variable domain, completed using reference TRBV7-9 and TRBJ1-3, is DTGVSQNPRHKITKRGQNVTFRCDPISEHNRLYWYRQTLGQGPEFLTYFQNEAQLEKSRLLSDRFSAERPKGSFSTLEIQRTEQGDSAMYLCASSSPGVGGAYGNTIYFGEGSWLTVV.

This chain joins TRBV11-3 and TRBJ2-5, with no clear D. Germline CDR1 is SGHNT and CDR2 is YENEEA. The ends were cut back, 2 bases at V and 1 base at J, with 8 bases in the middle. The CDR3 runs 14 residues. The DNA for the CDR3 is TGTGCCAGCAGCTTAAGTGCGACCCAAGAGACCCAGTACTTC. Amino acid sequence: CASSLSATQETQYF.